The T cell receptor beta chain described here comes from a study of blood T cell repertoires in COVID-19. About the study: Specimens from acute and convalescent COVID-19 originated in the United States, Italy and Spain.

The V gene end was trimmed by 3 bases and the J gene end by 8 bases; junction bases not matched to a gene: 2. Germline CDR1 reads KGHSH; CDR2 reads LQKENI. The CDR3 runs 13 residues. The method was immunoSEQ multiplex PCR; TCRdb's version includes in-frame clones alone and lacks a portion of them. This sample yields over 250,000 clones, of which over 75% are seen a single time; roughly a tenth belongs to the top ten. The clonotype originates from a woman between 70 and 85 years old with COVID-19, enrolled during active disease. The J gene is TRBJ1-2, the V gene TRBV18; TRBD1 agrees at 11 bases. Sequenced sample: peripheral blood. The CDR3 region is CASSPGTGGGYTF. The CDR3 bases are TGTGCCAGCTCACCCGGGACAGGGGGAGGCTACACCTTC.